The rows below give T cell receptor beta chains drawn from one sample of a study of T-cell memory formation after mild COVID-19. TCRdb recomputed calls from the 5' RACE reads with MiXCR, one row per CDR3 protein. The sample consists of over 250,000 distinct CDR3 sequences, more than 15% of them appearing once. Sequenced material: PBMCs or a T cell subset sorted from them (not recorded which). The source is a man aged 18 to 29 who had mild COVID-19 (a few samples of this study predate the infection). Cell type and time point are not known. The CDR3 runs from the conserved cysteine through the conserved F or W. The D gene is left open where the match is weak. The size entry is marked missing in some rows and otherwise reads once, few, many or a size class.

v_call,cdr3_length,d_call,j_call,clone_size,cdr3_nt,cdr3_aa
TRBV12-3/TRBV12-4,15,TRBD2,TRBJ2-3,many,TGTGCCAGCAGCATAGCGGGGACTCTCACCGATACGCAGTATTTT,CASSIAGTLTDTQYF
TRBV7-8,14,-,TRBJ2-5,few,TGTGCCAGCAGCCAACAGGGCTCCGCAGAGACCCAGTACTTC,CASSQQGSAETQYF
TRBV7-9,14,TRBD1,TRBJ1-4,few,TGTGCCAGCAGCCCAGGGGGCCCCAATGAAAAACTGTTTTTT,CASSPGGPNEKLFF
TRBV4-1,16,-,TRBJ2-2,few,TGCGCCAGCAGCCAAGTCTGGACAGCGAACACCGGGGAGCTGTTTTTT,CASSQVWTANTGELFF
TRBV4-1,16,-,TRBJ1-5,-,TGCGCCAGCAGCGTTGGGGGGGTCGGTCGCAATCAGCCCCAGCATTTT,CASSVGGVGRNQPQHF
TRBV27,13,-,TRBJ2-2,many,TGTGCCAGCAGTTTATCAAACGGCGGGGAGCTGTTTTTT,CASSLSNGGELFF
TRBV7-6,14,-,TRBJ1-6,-,TGTGCCAGCAGCCTTAAGTGGGGTGATTCACCCCTCCACTTT,CASSLKWGDSPLHF
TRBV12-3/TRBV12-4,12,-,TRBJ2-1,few,TGTGCCAGCAGAGAGTCCTACAATGAGCAGTTCTTC,CASRESYNEQFF
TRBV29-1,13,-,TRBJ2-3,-,TGCAGCGTGGCGGGGGCTTGGGCAGATACGCAGTATTTT,CSVAGAWADTQYF
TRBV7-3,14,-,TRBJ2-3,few,TGTGCCAGCAGCTCGGGTAGTCGCGTAGATACGCAGTATTTT,CASSSGSRVDTQYF
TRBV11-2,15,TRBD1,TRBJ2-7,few,TGTGCCAGCAGATTGACAGGGAAGCATCCCTACGAGCAGTACTTC,CASRLTGKHPYEQYF
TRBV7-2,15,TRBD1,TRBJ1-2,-,TGTGCCAGCAGCTCGACAGGGATGGAGGACTATGGCTACACCTTC,CASSSTGMEDYGYTF
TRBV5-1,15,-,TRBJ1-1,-,TGCGCCAGCCAGGCGGGAGGCGGGATGAACACTGAAGCTTTCTTT,CASQAGGGMNTEAFF
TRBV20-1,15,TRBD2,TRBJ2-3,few,TGCAGTGCCCGAAACCTAGCGGACCTCACAGATACGCAGTATTTT,CSARNLADLTDTQYF
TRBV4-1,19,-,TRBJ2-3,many,TGCGCCAGCAGCCAAGAAGCCCCCCAGGGACAAGGACCCACAGATACGCAGTATTTT,CASSQEAPQGQGPTDTQYF
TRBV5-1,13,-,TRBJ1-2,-,TGCGCCAGCAGCTGGGGACACGGAAACTTCTACACCTTC,CASSWGHGNFYTF
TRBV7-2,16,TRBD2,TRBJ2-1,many,TGTGCCAGCAGCTTAGTGCGGGGGGGCCAATACAATGAGCAGTTCTTC,CASSLVRGGQYNEQFF
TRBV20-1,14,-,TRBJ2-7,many,TGCAGTGCTAGATCCTCAGGGGTAAGCTACGAGCAGTACTTC,CSARSSGVSYEQYF
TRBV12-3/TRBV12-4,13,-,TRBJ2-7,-,TGTGCCAGCAGTGACGGACAGTACTACGAGCAGTACTTC,CASSDGQYYEQYF
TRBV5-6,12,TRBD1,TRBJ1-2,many,TGTGCCAGCAGATTCGGGACAGGTGGCTACACCTTC,CASRFGTGGYTF
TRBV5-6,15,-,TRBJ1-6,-,TGTGCCAGCAGCTTAACCCAACAGGCCAATTCACCCCTCCACTTT,CASSLTQQANSPLHF
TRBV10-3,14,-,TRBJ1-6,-,TGTGCCATCAGTAGGGGCTGGGATAATTCACCCCTCCACTTT,CAISRGWDNSPLHF
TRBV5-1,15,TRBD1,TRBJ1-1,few,TGCGCCAGCAGCTTGATTGCAGGGGGGAACACTGAAGCTTTCTTT,CASSLIAGGNTEAFF
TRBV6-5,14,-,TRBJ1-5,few,TGTGCCAGCGCTGCGCGGGGTGGCGGTCAGCCCCAGCATTTT,CASAARGGGQPQHF
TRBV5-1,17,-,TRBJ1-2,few,TGCGCCAGCAGCGACAACCCAGGGACACCTTACAACTATGGCTACACCTTC,CASSDNPGTPYNYGYTF
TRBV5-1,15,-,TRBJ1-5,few,TGCGCCAGCAGCTCGCAGGGTGGGGGCAATCAGCCCCAGCATTTT,CASSSQGGGNQPQHF
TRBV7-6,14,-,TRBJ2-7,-,TGTGCCAGCAGCTTAGGTGTGAGGAGTTACGAGCAGTACTTC,CASSLGVRSYEQYF
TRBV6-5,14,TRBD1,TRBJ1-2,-,TGTGCCAGCAGTGGAAACAGGGGCGCGAGGGGCTACACCTTC,CASSGNRGARGYTF
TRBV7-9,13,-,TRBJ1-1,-,TGTGCCAGCAGCCTGTTTGAAGGGACTGAAGCTTTCTTT,CASSLFEGTEAFF
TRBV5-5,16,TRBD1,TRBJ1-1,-,TGTGCCAGCAGCTCATCCCCTTTTACAGGGGGGACTGAAGCTTTCTTT,CASSSSPFTGGTEAFF
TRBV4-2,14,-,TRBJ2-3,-,TGTGCCAGCAGCCAATTGGACGGTTCAGATACGAAGTATTTT,CASSQLDGSDTKYF
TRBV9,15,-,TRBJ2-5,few,TGTGCCAGCAGCGTAGGCCCCGGATTTGGAGAGACCCAGTACTTC,CASSVGPGFGETQYF
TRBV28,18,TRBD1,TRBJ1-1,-,TGTGCCAGCAGTTCAAACGCCGCAGGGGGTCAGATGAACACTGAAGCTTTCTTT,CASSSNAAGGQMNTEAFF
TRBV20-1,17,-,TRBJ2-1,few,TGCAGTGCTAGACCGGGCAGGGGGAGGCTGTCCTACAATGAGCAGTTCTTC,CSARPGRGRLSYNEQFF
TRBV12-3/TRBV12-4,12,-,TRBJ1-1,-,TGTGCCAGCAGTTTAAACCCTGCAGGAGCTTTCTTT,CASSLNPAGAFF
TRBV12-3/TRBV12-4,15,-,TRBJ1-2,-,TGTGCCAGCAAGATCGGGACGGACGCTAACTATGGCTACACCTTC,CASKIGTDANYGYTF
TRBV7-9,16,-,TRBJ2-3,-,TGTGCCAGCAGCCCCGGACTCTTTAGGCGCACAGATACGCAGTATTTT,CASSPGLFRRTDTQYF
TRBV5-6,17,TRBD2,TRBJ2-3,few,TGTGCCAGCAGCAGAGGACTAGCGGGGGCTCGCACAGATACGCAGTATTTT,CASSRGLAGARTDTQYF
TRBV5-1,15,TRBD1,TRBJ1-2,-,TGCGCCAGCAGCTTTACCGGGACAGGACCCTATGGCTACACCTTC,CASSFTGTGPYGYTF
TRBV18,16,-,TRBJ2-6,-,TGTGCCAGCTCACCAAGCCCCTCCTCTGGGGCCAACGTCCTGACTTTC,CASSPSPSSGANVLTF
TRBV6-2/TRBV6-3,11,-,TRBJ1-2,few,TGTGCCAGCCGTTCCCGGAAGGGCTACACCTTC,CASRSRKGYTF
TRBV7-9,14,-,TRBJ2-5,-,TGTGCCAGCAGCTTACCGGGGGCGACGGAGACCCAGTACTTC,CASSLPGATETQYF